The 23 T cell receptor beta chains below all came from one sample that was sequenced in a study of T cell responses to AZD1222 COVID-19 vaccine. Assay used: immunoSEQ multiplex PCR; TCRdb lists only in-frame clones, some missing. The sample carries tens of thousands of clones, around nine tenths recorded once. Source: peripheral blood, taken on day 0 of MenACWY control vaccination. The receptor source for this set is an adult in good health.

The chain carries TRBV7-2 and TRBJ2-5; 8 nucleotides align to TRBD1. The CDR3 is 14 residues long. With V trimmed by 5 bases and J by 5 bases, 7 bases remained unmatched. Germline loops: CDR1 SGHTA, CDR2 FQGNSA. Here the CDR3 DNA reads TGTGCCAGCAGCACCGGACAGGGCAGGGAGACCCAGTACTTC. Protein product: CASSTGQGRETQYF.

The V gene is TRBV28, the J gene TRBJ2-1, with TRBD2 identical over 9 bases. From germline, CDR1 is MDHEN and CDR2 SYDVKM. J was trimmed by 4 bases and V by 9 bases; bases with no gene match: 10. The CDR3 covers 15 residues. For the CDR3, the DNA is TGTGCCAGTGACCGAGCGGGGGGCCTTTACAATGAGCAGTTCTTC. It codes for CASDRAGGLYNEQFF.

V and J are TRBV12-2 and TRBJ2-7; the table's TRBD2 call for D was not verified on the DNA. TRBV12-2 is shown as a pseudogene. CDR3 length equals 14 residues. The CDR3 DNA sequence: TGTGCAAGTCGCCTTGGGACTGTACCCTACGAGCAGTACTTC. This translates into CASRLGTVPYEQYF.

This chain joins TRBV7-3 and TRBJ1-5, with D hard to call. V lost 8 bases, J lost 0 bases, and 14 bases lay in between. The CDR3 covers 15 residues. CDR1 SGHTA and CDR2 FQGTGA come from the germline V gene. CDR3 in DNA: TGTGCCAGCTTAACACGCCCGTATAGCAATCAGCCCCAGCATTTT. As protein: CASLTRPYSNQPQHF. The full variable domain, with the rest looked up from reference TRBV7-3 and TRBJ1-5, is GAGVSQTPSNKVTEKGKYVELRCDPISGHTALYWYRQSLGQGPEFLIYFQGTGAADDSGLPNDRFFAVRPEGSVSTLKIQRTERGDSAVYLCASLTRPYSNQPQHFGDGTRLSIL.

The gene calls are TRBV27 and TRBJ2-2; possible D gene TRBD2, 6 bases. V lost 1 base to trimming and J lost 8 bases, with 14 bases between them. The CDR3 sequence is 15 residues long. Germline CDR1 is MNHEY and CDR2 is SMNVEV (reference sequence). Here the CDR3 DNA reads TGTGCCAGCAGTTTATTCGGGAGTGGGTTGGGGGAGCTGTTTTTT. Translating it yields CASSLFGSGLGELFF.

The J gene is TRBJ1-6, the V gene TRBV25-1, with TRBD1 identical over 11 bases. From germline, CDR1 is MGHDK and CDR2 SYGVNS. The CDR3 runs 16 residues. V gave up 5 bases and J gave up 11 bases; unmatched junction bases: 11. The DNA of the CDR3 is TGTGCCAGCAGTTCCCCCGGGACAGGGGGTAAGGCACCCCTCCACTTT. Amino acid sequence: CASSSPGTGGKAPLHF. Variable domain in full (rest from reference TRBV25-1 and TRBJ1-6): EADIYQTPRYLVIGTGKKITLECSQTMGHDKMYWYQQDPGMELHLIHYSYGVNSTEKGDLSSESTVSRIRTEHFPLTLESARPSHTSQYLCASSSPGTGGKAPLHFGNGTRLTVT.

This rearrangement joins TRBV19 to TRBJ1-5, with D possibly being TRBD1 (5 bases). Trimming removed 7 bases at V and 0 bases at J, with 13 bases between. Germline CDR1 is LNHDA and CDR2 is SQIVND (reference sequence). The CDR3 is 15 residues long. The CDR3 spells CASTQNTGSNQPQHF. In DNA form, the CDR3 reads TGTGCCAGTACCCAAAACACAGGTAGCAATCAGCCCCAGCATTTT. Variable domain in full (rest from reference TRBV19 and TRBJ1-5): DGGITQSPKYLFRKEGQNVTLSCEQNLNHDAMYWYRQDPGQGLRLIYYSQIVNDFQKGDIAEGYSVSREKKESFPLTVTSAQKNPTAFYLCASTQNTGSNQPQHFGDGTRLSIL.

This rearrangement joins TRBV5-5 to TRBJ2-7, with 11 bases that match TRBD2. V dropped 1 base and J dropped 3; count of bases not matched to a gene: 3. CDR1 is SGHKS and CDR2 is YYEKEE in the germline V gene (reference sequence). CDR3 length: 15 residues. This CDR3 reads CASSLTSGSVYEQYF. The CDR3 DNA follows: TGTGCCAGCAGCTTGACTAGCGGGAGCGTCTACGAGCAGTACTTC.

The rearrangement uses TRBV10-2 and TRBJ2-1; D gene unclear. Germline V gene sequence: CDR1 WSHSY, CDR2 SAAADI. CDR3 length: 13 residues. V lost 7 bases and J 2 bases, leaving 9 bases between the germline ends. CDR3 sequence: CASTPLAYNEQFF. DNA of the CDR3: TGCGCCAGCACCCCGCTAGCCTACAATGAGCAGTTCTTC.

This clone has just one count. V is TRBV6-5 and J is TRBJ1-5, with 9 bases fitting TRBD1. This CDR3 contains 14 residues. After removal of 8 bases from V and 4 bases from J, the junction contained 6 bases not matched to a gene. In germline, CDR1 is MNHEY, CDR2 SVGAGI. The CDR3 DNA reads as TGTGCCAGCCAGGGACAGGGTTGGAATCAGCCCCAGCATTTT. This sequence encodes CASQGQGWNQPQHF.

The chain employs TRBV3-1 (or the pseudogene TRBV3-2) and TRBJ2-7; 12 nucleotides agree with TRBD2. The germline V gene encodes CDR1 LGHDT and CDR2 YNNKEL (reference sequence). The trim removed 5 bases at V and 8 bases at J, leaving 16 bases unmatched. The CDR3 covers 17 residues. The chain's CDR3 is CASSVLTSGSSISKQYF. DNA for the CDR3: TGTGCCAGCAGCGTACTGACTAGCGGGAGTAGTATAAGCAAGCAGTACTTC.

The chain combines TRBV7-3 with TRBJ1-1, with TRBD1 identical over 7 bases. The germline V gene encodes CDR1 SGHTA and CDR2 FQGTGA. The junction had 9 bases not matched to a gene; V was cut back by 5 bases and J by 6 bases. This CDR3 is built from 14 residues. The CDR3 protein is CASSLRDSGSEAFF. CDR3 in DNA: TGTGCCAGCAGCCTACGGGACAGCGGATCTGAAGCTTTCTTT.

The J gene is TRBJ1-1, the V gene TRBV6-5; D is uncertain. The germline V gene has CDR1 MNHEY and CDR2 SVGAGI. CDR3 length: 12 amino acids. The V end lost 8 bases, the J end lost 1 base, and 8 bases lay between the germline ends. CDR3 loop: CASSGENTEAFF. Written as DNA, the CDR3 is TGTGCCAGCTCTGGAGAGAACACTGAAGCTTTCTTT.

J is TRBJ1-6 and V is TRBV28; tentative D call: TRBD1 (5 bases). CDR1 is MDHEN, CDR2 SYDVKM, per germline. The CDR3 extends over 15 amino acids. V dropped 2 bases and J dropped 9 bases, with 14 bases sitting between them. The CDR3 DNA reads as TGTGCCAGCAGTTTAAGGCAGGGAAATTTTTCACCCCTCCACTTT. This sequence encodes CASSLRQGNFSPLHF.

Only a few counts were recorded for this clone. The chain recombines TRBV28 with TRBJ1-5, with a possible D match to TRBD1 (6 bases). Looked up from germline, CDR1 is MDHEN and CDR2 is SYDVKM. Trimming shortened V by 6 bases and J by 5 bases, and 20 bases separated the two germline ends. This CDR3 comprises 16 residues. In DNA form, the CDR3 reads TGTGCCAGCAGCCCCTCTACAGGGTTCAGCGATCAGCCCCAGCATTTT. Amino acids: CASSPSTGFSDQPQHF.

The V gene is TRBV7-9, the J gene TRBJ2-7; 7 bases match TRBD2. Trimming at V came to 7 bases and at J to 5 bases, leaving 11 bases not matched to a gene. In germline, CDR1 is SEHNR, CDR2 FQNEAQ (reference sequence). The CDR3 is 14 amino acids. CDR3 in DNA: TGTGCCAGCACGCGACTAGCTGGTGGGCACGAGCAGTACTTC. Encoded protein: CASTRLAGGHEQYF.

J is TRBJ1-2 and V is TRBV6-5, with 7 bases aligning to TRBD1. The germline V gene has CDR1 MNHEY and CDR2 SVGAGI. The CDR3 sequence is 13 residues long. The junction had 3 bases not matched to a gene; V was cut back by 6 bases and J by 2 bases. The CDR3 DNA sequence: TGTGCCAGCAGAATGACAGGGAACTATGGCTACACCTTC. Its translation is CASRMTGNYGYTF.

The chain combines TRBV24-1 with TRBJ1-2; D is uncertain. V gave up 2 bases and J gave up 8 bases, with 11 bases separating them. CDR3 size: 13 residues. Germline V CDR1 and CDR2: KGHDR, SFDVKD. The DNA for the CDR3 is TGTGCCACCAGTGATTCAGGCTTCTCCGGCTACACCTTC. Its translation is CATSDSGFSGYTF.

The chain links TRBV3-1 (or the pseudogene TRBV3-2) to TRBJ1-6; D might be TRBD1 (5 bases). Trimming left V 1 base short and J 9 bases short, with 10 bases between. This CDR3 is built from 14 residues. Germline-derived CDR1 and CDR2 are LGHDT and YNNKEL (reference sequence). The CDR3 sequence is CASSQAPGFSPLHF. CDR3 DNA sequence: TGTGCCAGCAGCCAAGCCCCAGGGTTTTCACCCCTCCACTTT.

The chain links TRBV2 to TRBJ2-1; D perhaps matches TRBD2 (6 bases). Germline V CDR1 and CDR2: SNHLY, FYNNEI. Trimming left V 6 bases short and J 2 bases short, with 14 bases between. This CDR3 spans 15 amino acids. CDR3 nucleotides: TGTGCCAGCAGACTCGGACGGGAGACCTACAATGAGCAGTTCTTC. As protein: CASRLGRETYNEQFF.

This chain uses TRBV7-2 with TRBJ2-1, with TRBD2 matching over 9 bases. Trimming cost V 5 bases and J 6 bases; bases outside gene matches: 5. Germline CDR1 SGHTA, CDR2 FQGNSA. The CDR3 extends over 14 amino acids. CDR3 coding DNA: TGTGCCAGCAGCCCTAGCGGGGCCGGCAATGAGCAGTTCTTC. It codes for CASSPSGAGNEQFF.

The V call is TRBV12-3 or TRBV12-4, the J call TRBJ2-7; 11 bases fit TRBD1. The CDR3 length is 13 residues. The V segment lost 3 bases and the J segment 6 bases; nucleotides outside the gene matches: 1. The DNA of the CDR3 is TGTGCCAGCAGTTTTGGGACAGGGGGCGAGCAGTACTTC. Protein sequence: CASSFGTGGEQYF.

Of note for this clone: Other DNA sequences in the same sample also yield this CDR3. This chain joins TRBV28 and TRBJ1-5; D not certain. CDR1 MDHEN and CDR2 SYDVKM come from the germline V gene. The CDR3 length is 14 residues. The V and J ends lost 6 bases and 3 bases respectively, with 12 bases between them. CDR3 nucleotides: TGTGCCAGCAGCTTCGGGGAAGTCAATCAGCCCCAGCATTTT. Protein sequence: CASSFGEVNQPQHF.